The next 8 T cell receptor beta chains were all read from a single sample in a study of T cell changes during pregnancy in multiple sclerosis. Sequenced by immunoSEQ multiplex PCR; TCRdb stores in-frame clones only, minus some. This table holds 85,000 to 130,000 clones, about 94% found once. The specimen was peripheral blood, collected before pregnancy. The origin of the receptors is a female donor with multiple sclerosis, enrolled in a pregnancy study.

This chain connects TRBV14 to TRBJ2-7; TRBD1 might be the D (6 bases). The CDR3 contains 14 residues. CDR1 is SGHDN, CDR2 FVKESK, per germline. Trimming cost V 2 bases and J 3 bases, with 11 bases left between them. In DNA, the CDR3 is TGTGCCAGCAGCCAAACAGGGTCTTACTACGAGCAGTACTTC. Amino acid sequence: CASSQTGSYYEQYF.

V usage is TRBV5-5 and J usage is TRBJ2-7, with a weak D call TRBD1 (6 bases). CDR1 and CDR2 from the germline V gene are SGHKS and YYEKEE (reference sequence). V lost 8 bases to trimming and J lost 2 bases, with 17 bases between them. CDR3 size: 14 residues. The CDR3 bases are TGTGCCAGTGACCCCTCAGGGGAGACCTACGAGCAGTACTTC. Protein: CASDPSGETYEQYF.

This clone is a singleton in its sample. The chain carries TRBV9 and TRBJ2-5; 15 bases match TRBD2. J lost 5 bases, V lost 4 bases, and 3 bases had no gene match. The germline gives CDR1 SGDLS, CDR2 YYNGEE. The length of the CDR3 is 15 residues. The CDR3 sequence: CASSPGTSGRETQYF. DNA for the CDR3: TGTGCCAGCAGCCCGGGGACTAGCGGGAGGGAGACCCAGTACTTC.

This clone was detected only a few times. This chain links TRBV11-1 with TRBJ2-7; TRBD1 aligns across 8 bases. This CDR3 is 14 amino acids long. V shed 8 bases and J 3 bases; nucleotides not matched to a gene: 9. Germline lookup yields CDR1 SGHAT and CDR2 FQDESV (reference sequence). The DNA for the CDR3 is TGTGCCAGCGCCGAGACAGGGGACTTCTACGAGCAGTACTTC. Translated: CASAETGDFYEQYF.

The V and J genes are TRBV29-1 and TRBJ1-5, with D possibly being TRBD1 (5 bases). The ends were cut back, 1 base at V and 3 bases at J, with 7 bases in the middle. CDR3 size: 13 residues. Looked up from germline, CDR1 is SQVTM and CDR2 is ANQGSEA. The CDR3, as DNA: TGCAGCGTTGAAGGGACACACAATCAGCCCCAGCATTTT. It encodes CSVEGTHNQPQHF.

The chain is built from TRBV19 and TRBJ1-4; TRBD1 agrees at 7 bases. CDR3 length equals 14 residues. The V gene's germline CDR1 is LNHDA and CDR2 SQIVND (reference sequence). Trimming at V came to 7 bases and at J to 0 bases, leaving 2 bases not matched to a gene. CDR3 sequence reads: CASTGQATNEKLFF. CDR3 nucleotide sequence: TGTGCCAGTACAGGACAGGCAACTAATGAAAAACTGTTTTTT. The full variable domain, its missing parts supplied by reference TRBV19 and TRBJ1-4, is DGGITQSPKYLFRKEGQNVTLSCEQNLNHDAMYWYRQDPGQGLRLIYYSQIVNDFQKGDIAEGYSVSREKKESFPLTVTSAQKNPTAFYLCASTGQATNEKLFFGSGTQLSVL.

The chain uses TRBV6-5 and TRBJ2-1, with a possible D match to TRBD2 (6 bases). The V and J ends lost 6 bases and 1 base respectively, with 13 bases between them. Per germline, CDR1 MNHEY and CDR2 SVGAGI. The CDR3 covers 15 residues. CDR3 in amino acids: CASREGSRSYNEQFF. The DNA of the CDR3 is TGTGCCAGCAGGGAGGGTAGCCGTTCCTACAATGAGCAGTTCTTC.

The chain recombines TRBV25-1 with TRBJ1-2, with TRBD1 matching 11 bases. Germline assignment: CDR1 MGHDK and CDR2 SYGVNS. The CDR3 consists of 14 residues. J lost 6 bases, V lost 5 bases, and 5 bases had no gene match. The DNA for the CDR3 is TGTGCCAGCAGTAAGGGACAGGGGGTGAATGGCTACACCTTC. Its protein is CASSKGQGVNGYTF.